This TCR beta chain derives from a study of Graves' ophthalmopathy and Graves' hyperthyroidism (dated by TCRdb to between 2018 and 2020). About the full investigation: Hyperthyroidism was considered stable if no progression to ophthalmopathy occurred within 18 months of follow-up. The study used TCR beta repertoire signatures to distinguish Graves' ophthalmopathy from Graves' hyperthyroidism and to predict progression to ophthalmopathy. In total, 120 to 150 blood samples were TCR-sequenced: around 42 ophthalmopathy, approximately 75 hyperthyroidism and some 17 hyperthyroidism-to-ophthalmopathy patients. To explore V-J signatures distinguishing ophthalmopathy from hyperthyroidism, a discovery set of approximately 100 patients (roughly 44 ophthalmopathy, over 55 stable hyperthyroidism) was enrolled. For independent validation, a separate cohort was made up of 18 hyperthyroidism patients plus 17 patients who later progressed from hyperthyroidism to ophthalmopathy. T-cell repertoires of thyroid tissue and blood were compared in more than 5 hyperthyroidism patients. Once sampling was done, hyperthyroidism patients were given methimazole at a starting dose of 30 mg daily, while ophthalmopathy patients were given high-dose intravenous methylprednisolone. Study-wide findings and limitations: In cross-validation, the 13-signature model distinguished ophthalmopathy from stable hyperthyroidism with 87.88% sensitivity and over 81% specificity, while in the test set the corresponding values were about 79% and 69%. No statistical method was used to predetermine the sample size, and group allocation was not hidden from the investigators. Most expanded thyroid clonotypes with frequency above 0.001 were also detected in blood, suggesting blood repertoires may reflect the thyroid immune response. In validation, the model predicted ophthalmopathy progression with 55% to 71% sensitivity and roughly 72% specificity; roughly 12 predicted patients were CT-confirmed with GO in a median of approximately six months.

Hyperthyroidism patients were newly diagnosed, were aged 18 to 65 years, and had a disease duration under 2 months. Anyone with other autoimmune diseases, uncontrolled infections, pregnancy or lactation was excluded from the study. Diagnosis relied on clinical symptoms, serum thyroxine, TRAb, thyroid ultrasound and orbital computed tomography. Total RNA was extracted with Trizol reagent and quality-checked on an Agilent 2100 Bioanalyzer. Turning to this clonotype: What this receptor recognizes is not known. Base-call qualities are not available, and no considerably larger clone is one nucleotide away.

Reading the germline V gene gives CDR1 KGHDR and CDR2 SFDVKD. The CDR3 holds 15 amino acids from the cysteine to the phenylalanine. The only DNA kept is the CDR3, 45 bases in frame from the first base. Relative to germline, V is missing 5 bases and J is missing 6 bases, with 5 bases of the junction outside any gene match. For repertoire sequencing, the TCR beta CDR3 regions were amplified from RNA transcripts. A first-round RT-PCR used HTBI primers with the Qiagen OneStep RT-PCR kit, followed by a second-round multiplex PCR, size selection and purification. Libraries were sequenced paired-end with 100 bp reads on an Illumina HiSeq2000. As for the original processing: SOAPnuke was used for read processing, and reads with adapters, uncalled bases, a mean Phred below 15, or no exact constant-primer or identifier match were discarded. COPE v1.2.5 was used to merge high-quality paired reads. Each unique nucleotide sequence was defined as a clonotype, and clonotypes were aligned to IMGT TRB V, D and J references with MiTCR v1.1. Analysis was restricted to V-J combinations with a frequency above 0.0001, which covered about 99% of repertoires. For each V-J combination, a TCR clonal expansion and chaos score was defined as the ratio of F50 clonal expansion to chaos observed in the TCRdist matrix. Welch's t-statistics and random forest were used to narrow the features down to 10 to 15 V-J combinations, which were then fed into a naive Bayes classifier. The Morisita-Horn index was used to measure how similar the thyroid and blood repertoires were. Through fastp at Q25 and MiXCR, TCRdb rebuilt clones from the public reads, retaining in-frame beta chains. Merged by CDR3 protein, the rows form single entries marked with the most common genes and DNA. TCRdb's processing, not the authors' own work, is the source of the V and J calls. This sample comprises 580,000 or so distinct CDR3 sequences, roughly 39% of them detected only once. Around 4.6% of the sample goes to the ten largest clones.

This chain joins TRBV24-1 to TRBJ2-1; TRBD2 fits 11 bases in the junction. The sequenced material came from peripheral blood or thyroid tissue (not recorded which). This sequence originates from an adult man with Graves' hyperthyroidism. The CDR3 region reads CATSVSGTSGNEQFF. Read as DNA, the sequence is TGTGCCACCAGTGTGAGTGGGACTAGCGGCAATGAGCAGTTCTTC.